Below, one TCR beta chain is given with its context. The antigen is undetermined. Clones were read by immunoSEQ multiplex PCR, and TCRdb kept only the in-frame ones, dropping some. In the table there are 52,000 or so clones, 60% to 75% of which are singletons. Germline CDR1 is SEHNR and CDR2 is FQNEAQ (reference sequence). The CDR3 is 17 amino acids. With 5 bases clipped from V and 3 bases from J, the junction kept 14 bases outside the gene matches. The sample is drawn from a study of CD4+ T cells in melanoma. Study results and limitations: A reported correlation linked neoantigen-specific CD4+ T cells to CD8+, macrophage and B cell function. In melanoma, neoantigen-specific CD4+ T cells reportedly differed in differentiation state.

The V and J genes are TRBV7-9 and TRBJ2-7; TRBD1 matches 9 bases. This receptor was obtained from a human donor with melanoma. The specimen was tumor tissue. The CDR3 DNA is TGTGCCAGCAGCGAGACAGGGGGGCCAGACATCGACTACGAGCAGTACTTC. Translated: CASSETGGPDIDYEQYF.